Following are 5 T cell receptor beta chains from one sample sequenced in a study of shared clonotypes between healthy human individuals. TCRdb keeps only in-frame clones here, not all; method: immunoSEQ multiplex PCR. The table shows some 900,000 clones, with around 80% occurring only once. Sequencing input: memory CD4+ T cells sorted from blood. Subset given: CD45RA-negative fraction. These receptors originate from a man in his late teens or twenties in good health.

The chain employs TRBV5-5 and TRBJ1-3; D is perhaps TRBD1 (6 bases). The germline gives CDR1 SGHKS, CDR2 YYEKEE (reference sequence). The CDR3 is made up of 16 amino acids. The ends were cut back, 4 bases at V and 0 bases at J, with 14 bases in the middle. The CDR3 nucleotides read TGTGCCAGCAGCGTTCGACAGGAACACTCTGGAAACACCATATATTTT. This gives the protein CASSVRQEHSGNTIYF.

J is TRBJ2-3 and V is TRBV18; 7 bases map to TRBD1. V shed 3 bases and J 1 base; nucleotides not matched to a gene: 4. The CDR3 sequence is 15 residues long. Germline V lookup: CDR1 KGHSH, CDR2 LQKENI. The CDR3 region is CASSPWTGGTDTQYF. The CDR3 DNA sequence: TGTGCCAGCTCACCTTGGACAGGTGGCACAGATACGCAGTATTTT.

This chain uses TRBV30 with TRBJ1-2, with TRBD1 matching 7 bases. The CDR3 is 15 residues long. Germline assignment: CDR1 GTSNPN and CDR2 SVGIG (reference sequence). With V trimmed by 3 bases and J by 8 bases, 15 bases remained unmatched. The CDR3, as DNA: TGTGCCTGGAGAAGCGCAGGGGGTCTCTCCTACGGCTACACCTTC. This translates into CAWRSAGGLSYGYTF.

The count of this clone is one. The same CDR3 can be traced to other DNA sequences in this sample. The chain employs TRBV7-2 and TRBJ1-3; no clear D. Trimming took 1 base from V and 1 from J, leaving 5 bases between them. CDR1 is SGHTA and CDR2 is FQGNSA in the germline V gene. The CDR3 has 14 residues. CDR3 in amino acids: CASSLVGSGNTIYF. The CDR3 DNA follows: TGTGCCAGCAGCTTAGTAGGGTCTGGAAACACCATATATTTT.

Comment on this clone: The sample holds other DNA sequences that translate to the same CDR3. The genes are TRBV30 and TRBJ1-5, with D unclear. The CDR3 is 13 residues long. Deletions cut 1 base from V and 2 bases from J, with 6 bases between. CDR1 GTSNPN and CDR2 SVGIG come from the germline V gene (reference sequence). Here the CDR3 reads CAWSGWGNQPQHF. CDR3 bases: TGTGCCTGGAGTGGCTGGGGCAATCAGCCCCAGCATTTT.